This T cell receptor (beta chain) was captured by sequencing in a study of beta chain features in type 1 diabetes. This clone has only a few counts. TCRB transcripts that were expressed got sequenced, as all of the isolated RNA had been reverse transcribed. Method: immunoSEQ multiplex PCR; TCRdb's copy keeps in-frame clones and lacks some. The table has around 350,000 clones, over 10% seen once. The ends were cut back, 0 bases at V and 3 bases at J, with 14 bases in the middle. This CDR3 comprises 16 residues. Germline assignment: CDR1 SGHDN and CDR2 FVKESK. The rearrangement joins TRBV14 to TRBJ1-1, with D perhaps matching TRBD1 (6 bases). Sequencing was carried out using naive CD4+ T cells from blood. The clonotype was recovered from a man younger than 30 in good health. CDR3 coding DNA: TGTGCCAGCAGCCAAGACCGCAGGGGACGAGACACTGAAGCTTTCTTT. Translation: CASSQDRRGRDTEAFF.